These 5 T cell receptor beta chains share one sample of origin, sequenced in a study of T cell repertoires in cytomegalovirus infection. The antigens these receptors bind are not known. MiXCR, applied by TCRdb to the reads, yields one record per CDR3 protein. Here the sample spans fewer than 1,000,000 distinct CDR3 sequences, about a third being singletons. The sample consisted of cultured CD8+ T cells from PBMCs, taken from culture after CMV antigen stimulation. All receptors derive from a human donor in good health (CMV status not recorded). Some clones in this sample may be carry-over from other donors' samples.

This clonotype was counted between two and nine times. The V call is TRBV7-6, the J call TRBJ2-2, with TRBD2 matching over 15 bases. CDR3 length: 18 amino acids. The germline V gene has CDR1 SGHVS and CDR2 FNYEAQ. Trimming at V came to 3 bases and at J to 4 bases, leaving 6 bases not matched to a gene. The DNA for the CDR3 is TGTGCCAGCAGCTTTGGACTAGCGGGGGGGCTTCGCACCGGGGAGCTGTTTTTT. Protein product: CASSFGLAGGLRTGELFF.

V gene TRBV27 combines with J gene TRBJ2-7; D call uncertain. This CDR3 is built from 11 residues. Trimming left V 2 bases short and J 4 bases short, with 3 bases between. CDR1 is MNHEY, CDR2 SMNVEV, per germline (reference sequence). The chain's CDR3 is CASSLPYEQYV. The CDR3 DNA follows: TGTGCCAGCAGTTTACCTTACGAGCAGTACGTC.

The chain links TRBV25-1 to TRBJ1-6; possible D gene TRBD1, 6 bases. The CDR3 has 17 residues. V was pared by 4 bases and J by 6 bases, with 19 bases between. Germline loops: CDR1 MGHDK, CDR2 SYGVNS. The CDR3 nucleotides read TGTGCCAGCAGTGGGACCAACGGACAGCCCCTTAATTCACCCCTCCACTTT. It yields the protein CASSGTNGQPLNSPLHF.

In this sample, this clonotype turned up a few times. This chain links TRBV6-8 with TRBJ2-7, with D possibly being TRBD2 (5 bases). This CDR3 is built from 15 residues. The V gene's germline CDR1 is MNHGY and CDR2 SAAAGT. Trimming left V 5 bases short and J 3 bases short, with 17 bases between. The CDR3 DNA reads as TGTGCCAGCAGTCAAGGACCGGGGAAGATCTACGAGCAGTACGTC. It encodes CASSQGPGKIYEQYV.

This clonotype was picked up one time. V and J are TRBV2 and TRBJ1-4; D may be TRBD1 (5 bases). This CDR3 spans 13 amino acids. CDR1 is SNHLY, CDR2 FYNNEI, per germline. The ends were cut back, 2 bases at V and 8 bases at J, with 9 bases in the middle. CDR3 protein: CASSERDGEKLFF. For the CDR3, the DNA is TGTGCCAGCAGTGAAAGGGACGGGGAAAAACTGTTTTTT.